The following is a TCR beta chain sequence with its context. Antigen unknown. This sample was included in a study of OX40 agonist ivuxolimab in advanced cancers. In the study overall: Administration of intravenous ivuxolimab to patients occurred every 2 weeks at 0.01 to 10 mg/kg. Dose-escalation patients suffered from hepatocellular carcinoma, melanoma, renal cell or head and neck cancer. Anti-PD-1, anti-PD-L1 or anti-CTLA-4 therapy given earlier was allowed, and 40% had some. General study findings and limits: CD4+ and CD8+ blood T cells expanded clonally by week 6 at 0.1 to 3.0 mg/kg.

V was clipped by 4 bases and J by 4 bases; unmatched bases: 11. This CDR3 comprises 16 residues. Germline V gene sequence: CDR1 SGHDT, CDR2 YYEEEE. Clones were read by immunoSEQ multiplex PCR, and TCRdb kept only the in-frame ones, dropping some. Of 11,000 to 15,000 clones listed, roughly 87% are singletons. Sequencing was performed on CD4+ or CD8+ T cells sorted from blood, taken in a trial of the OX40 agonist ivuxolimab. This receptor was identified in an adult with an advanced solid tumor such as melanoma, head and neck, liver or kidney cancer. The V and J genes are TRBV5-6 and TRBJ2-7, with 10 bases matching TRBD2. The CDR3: CASSLGASGRRYEQYF. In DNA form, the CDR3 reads TGTGCCAGCAGCCTAGGGGCTAGCGGGAGAAGGTACGAGCAGTACTTC.